Following are 10 T cell receptor beta chains from one sample sequenced in a study of T-cell memory formation after mild COVID-19. MiXCR, run by TCRdb on the 5' RACE reads, gives a single entry per CDR3 protein. The sample yields about 340,000 distinct CDR3 sequences, 20% seen once. Sample: PBMCs or a T cell subset sorted from them (not recorded which). The origin of the receptors is a man younger than 30 who had mild COVID-19 (a few samples of this study predate the infection). Cell type and time point are not known.

This chain joins TRBV7-3 and TRBJ1-2, with D unresolved. The length of the CDR3 is 14 residues. Germline V gene sequence: CDR1 SGHTA, CDR2 FQGTGA. Trimming left V 2 bases short and J 3 bases short, with 10 bases between. CDR3 DNA: TGTGCCAGCAGCTTAGATTTGGTTGACTATGGCTACACCTTC. It translates to CASSLDLVDYGYTF. Looking up the rest from reference TRBV7-3 and TRBJ1-2 gives the full variable domain: GAGVSQTPSNKVTEKGKYVELRCDPISGHTALYWYRQSLGQGPEFLIYFQGTGAADDSGLPNDRFFAVRPEGSVSTLKIQRTERGDSAVYLCASSLDLVDYGYTFGSGTRLTVV.

This clonotype was seen only a few times. The chain links TRBV7-2 to TRBJ2-3; possibly TRBD1 or TRBD2 for D (6 bases each). V lost 6 bases to trimming and J lost 2 bases, with 12 bases between them. CDR3 length equals 14 residues. The germline gives CDR1 SGHTA, CDR2 FQGNSA. The CDR3 bases are TGTGCCAGCAGGATTGGGGGGCCCACAGATACGCAGTATTTT. It specifies CASRIGGPTDTQYF. Filled out from reference TRBV7-2 and TRBJ2-3, the complete variable domain reads GAGVSQSPSNKVTEKGKDVELRCDPISGHTALYWYRQSLGQGLEFLIYFQGNSAPDKSGLPSDRFSAERTGGSVSTLTIQRTQQEDSAVYLCASRIGGPTDTQYFGPGTRLTVL.

This clonotype was counted many times. The chain links TRBV5-1 to TRBJ1-5, with D unclear. Germline CDR1 is SGHRS and CDR2 is YFSETQ. V lost 5 bases, J lost 3 bases, and 9 bases lay in between. This CDR3 has 13 amino acids. The CDR3 here is CASSSGFNQPQHF. In nucleotides, the CDR3 is TGCGCCAGCAGTTCGGGCTTCAATCAGCCCCAGCATTTT.

J is TRBJ2-3 and V is TRBV7-9, with unresolved D. The CDR3 is made up of 15 amino acids. V lost 1 base, J lost 0 bases, and 8 bases lay in between. From germline, CDR1 is SEHNR and CDR2 FQNEAQ (reference sequence). CDR3 DNA sequence: TGTGCCAGCAGCTTAGACATTATTAGCACAGATACGCAGTATTTT. Amino acid sequence: CASSLDIISTDTQYF.

This clonotype was recorded at least ten times. This rearrangement joins TRBV20-1 to TRBJ2-7; 12 bases agree with TRBD2. V lost 3 bases, J lost 4 bases, and 4 bases stayed unmatched. Germline CDR1 DFQATT, CDR2 SNEGSKA (reference sequence). The CDR3 length is 14 residues. CDR3: CSASLAGGRYEQYV. CDR3 bases: TGCAGTGCTAGTCTAGCGGGGGGGCGATACGAGCAGTACGTC.

This clonotype was counted between two and nine times. J is TRBJ1-5 and V is TRBV28; D is unresolved. Germline CDR1 MDHEN, CDR2 SYDVKM. The ends were cut back, 1 base at V and 7 bases at J, with 8 bases in the middle. This CDR3 comprises 13 residues. The CDR3 DNA follows: TGTGCCAGCAGTTTATCCTGGGAGCAGCCCCAGCATTTT. Its protein product is CASSLSWEQPQHF.

There are a few counts of this clonotype. V is TRBV29-1 and J is TRBJ1-4; no clear D gene. The CDR3 contains 12 residues. The V and J ends lost 0 bases and 10 bases respectively, with 9 bases between them. Germline V lookup: CDR1 SQVTM, CDR2 ANQGSEA. CDR3 in amino acids: CSVEDYVGKLFF. CDR3 nucleotides: TGCAGCGTTGAAGATTATGTTGGAAAACTGTTTTTT.

V is TRBV20-1 and J is TRBJ2-7; tentative D call: TRBD2 (6 bases). The V end lost 0 bases, the J end lost 2 bases, and 14 bases lay between the germline ends. The CDR3 is made up of 15 amino acids. Germline CDR1 is DFQATT and CDR2 is SNEGSKA (reference sequence). The CDR3: CSAREWGTHTYEQYV. As DNA, the CDR3 is TGCAGTGCTAGAGAGTGGGGGACTCATACCTACGAGCAGTACGTC.

About this clonotype itself: Compared with germline, one end of the junction differs, possibly owing to a read error. This sequence joins TRBV7-2 and TRBJ1-1, with D hard to call. CDR1 SGHTA and CDR2 FQGNSA come from the germline V gene. CDR3 size: 12 residues. CDR3 loop: CASSPNQTPTGF. Here the CDR3 DNA reads TGTGCCAGCAGCCCAAATCAGACTCCCACGGGGTTT.

As DNA, the CDR3 is TGCGCCAGCAGCCATCGCTTACAGGGAGGTGGAAACACCATATATTTT. Its protein product is CASSHRLQGGGNTIYF. The V gene is TRBV4-1, the J gene TRBJ1-3, with D possibly being TRBD1 (6 bases). In germline, CDR1 is MGHRA, CDR2 YSYEKL. V was clipped by 3 bases and J by 3 bases, with 15 bases between them. The CDR3 totals 16 residues.